This T cell receptor (beta chain) was observed in a study of T cells in Graves' hyperthyroidism and ophthalmopathy. Study-level points and caveats: Prediction of ophthalmopathy progression came a median 6.5 months pre-onset.

Germline CDR1 LGHNA, CDR2 YNFKEQ. J lost 6 bases, V lost 4 bases, and 16 bases had no gene match. This CDR3 has 18 residues. This clonotype was observed at least ten times. The antigen is undetermined. There were TCR beta CDR3 regions amplified from RNA transcripts. First-round RT-PCR with HTBI primers amplified the TCR CDR3 region. MiXCR was run by TCRdb on the multiplex PCR reads, yielding one entry per CDR3 protein. Counted here are approximately 250,000 distinct CDR3 sequences, about 25% occurring once; the ten biggest clones make up approximately 35%. The chain employs TRBV4-2 and TRBJ1-5; 9 positions agree with TRBD1. Input material: blood. The receptor was isolated from a woman in her thirties or forties with Graves' ophthalmopathy. CDR3 DNA: TGTGCCAGCAGCCTAAACCTCCGGGACAGGGAAGGAGGTCAGCCCCAGCATTTT. Translation gives CASSLNLRDREGGQPQHF.